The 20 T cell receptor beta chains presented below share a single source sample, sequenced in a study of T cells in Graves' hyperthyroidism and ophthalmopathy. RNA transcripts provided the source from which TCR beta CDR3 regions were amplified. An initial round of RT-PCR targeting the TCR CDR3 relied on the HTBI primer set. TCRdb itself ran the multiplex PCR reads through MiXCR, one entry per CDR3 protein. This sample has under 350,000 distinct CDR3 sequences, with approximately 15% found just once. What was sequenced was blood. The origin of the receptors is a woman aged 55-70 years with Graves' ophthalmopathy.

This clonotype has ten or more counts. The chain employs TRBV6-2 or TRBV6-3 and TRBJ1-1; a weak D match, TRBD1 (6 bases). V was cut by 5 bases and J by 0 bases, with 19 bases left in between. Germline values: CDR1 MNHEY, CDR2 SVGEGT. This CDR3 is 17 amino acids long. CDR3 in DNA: TGTGCCAGCAGTAGGGGGACGCGGCTTGTCATGAACACTGAAGCTTTCTTT. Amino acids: CASSRGTRLVMNTEAFF.

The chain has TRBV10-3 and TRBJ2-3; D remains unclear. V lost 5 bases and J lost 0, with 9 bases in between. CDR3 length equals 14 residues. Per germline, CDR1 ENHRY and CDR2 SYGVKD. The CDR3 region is CAISPSASTDTQYF. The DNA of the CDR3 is TGTGCCATCAGTCCGTCAGCTAGCACAGATACGCAGTATTTT.

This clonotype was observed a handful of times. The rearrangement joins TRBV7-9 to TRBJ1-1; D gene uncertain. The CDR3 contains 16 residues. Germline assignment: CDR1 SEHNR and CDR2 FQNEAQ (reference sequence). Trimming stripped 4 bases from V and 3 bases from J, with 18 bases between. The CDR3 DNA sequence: TGTGCCAGCAGCTCCCAACGCCGGATCGGGGACACTGAAGCTTTCTTT. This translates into CASSSQRRIGDTEAFF. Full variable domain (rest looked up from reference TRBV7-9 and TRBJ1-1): DTGVSQNPRHKITKRGQNVTFRCDPISEHNRLYWYRQTLGQGPEFLTYFQNEAQLEKSRLLSDRFSAERPKGSFSTLEIQRTEQGDSAMYLCASSSQRRIGDTEAFFGQGTRLTVV.

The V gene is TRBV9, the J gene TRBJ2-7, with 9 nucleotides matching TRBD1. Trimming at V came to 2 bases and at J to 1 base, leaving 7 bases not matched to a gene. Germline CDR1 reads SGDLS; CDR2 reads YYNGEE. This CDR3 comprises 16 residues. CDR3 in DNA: TGTGCCAGCAGCGTTTCGACCGGGACAGGGTCCTACGAGCAGTACTTC. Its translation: CASSVSTGTGSYEQYF.

The CDR3 loop is CASNLLGTGYNEQFF. The CDR3 DNA follows: TGTGCCAGCAACCTTTTGGGGACGGGTTACAATGAGCAGTTCTTC. V gene TRBV7-2 combines with J gene TRBJ2-1; D might be TRBD1 or TRBD2, each matching 5 bases. Germline assignment: CDR1 SGHTA and CDR2 FQGNSA. The CDR3 covers 15 residues. Trimming left V 7 bases short and J 4 bases short, with 17 bases between.

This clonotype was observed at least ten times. The CDR3 here is CASSYQTGYNEQFF. The CDR3 nucleotides are TGCGCCAGCAGCTACCAAACAGGCTACAATGAGCAGTTCTTC. The chain employs TRBV5-1 and TRBJ2-1, with D maybe TRBD1 (5 bases). The V and J ends lost 3 bases and 3 bases respectively, with 10 bases between them. CDR1 is SGHRS, CDR2 YFSETQ, per germline. This CDR3 is built from 14 residues.

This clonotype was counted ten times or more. The CDR3 DNA is TGTGCCAGCAGCTTCTCGTCGGCTCCGCGTTTCTACGAGCAGTACTTC. Translating gives CASSFSSAPRFYEQYF. V usage is TRBV7-2 and J usage is TRBJ2-7; no reliable D call. Trimming took 3 bases from V and 3 from J, leaving 18 bases between them. Germline loops: CDR1 SGHTA, CDR2 FQGNSA. This CDR3 region has 16 residues.

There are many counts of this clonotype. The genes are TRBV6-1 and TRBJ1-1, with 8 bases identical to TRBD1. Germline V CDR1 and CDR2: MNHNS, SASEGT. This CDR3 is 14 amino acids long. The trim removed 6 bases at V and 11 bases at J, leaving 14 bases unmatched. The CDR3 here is CASRPGQAHLGAFF. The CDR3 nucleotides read TGTGCCAGCAGACCGGGACAGGCTCATCTGGGTGCTTTCTTT.

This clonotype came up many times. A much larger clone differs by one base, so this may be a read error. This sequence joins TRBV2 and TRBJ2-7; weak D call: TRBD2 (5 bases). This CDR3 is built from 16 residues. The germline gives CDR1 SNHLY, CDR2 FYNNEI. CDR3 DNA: TGTGCCAGCAGTGAATATCCGGGGTCCCTCGAATACGAGCACTACTTC. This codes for CASSEYPGSLEYEHYF.

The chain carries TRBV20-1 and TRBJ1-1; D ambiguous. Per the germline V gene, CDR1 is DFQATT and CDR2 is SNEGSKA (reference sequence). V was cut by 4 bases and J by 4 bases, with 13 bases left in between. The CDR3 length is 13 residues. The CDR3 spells CSATPPEGTEAFF. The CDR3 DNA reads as TGCAGTGCTACCCCCCCAGAAGGCACTGAAGCTTTCTTT.

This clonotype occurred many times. In nucleotides, the CDR3 is TGTGCCAGCAGCTTAGCGCTAGCGGGATCCTACGAGCAGTACTTC. This encodes CASSLALAGSYEQYF. V is TRBV7-2 and J is TRBJ2-7; 9 nucleotides agree with TRBD2. Germline V gives CDR1 SGHTA, CDR2 FQGNSA. Trimming removed 0 bases from V and 1 base from J; junction bases left unmatched: 1. The CDR3 has 15 amino acids.

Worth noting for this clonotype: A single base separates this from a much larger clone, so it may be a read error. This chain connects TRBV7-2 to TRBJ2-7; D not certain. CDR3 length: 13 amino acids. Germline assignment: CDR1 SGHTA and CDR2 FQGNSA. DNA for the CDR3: TGTGCCAGCACCTTAAGCTCGGCCTGGGAGCAGTACTTC. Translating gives CASTLSSAWEQYF. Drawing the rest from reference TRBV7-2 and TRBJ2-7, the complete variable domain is GAGVSQSPSNKVTEKGKDVELRCDPISGHTALYWYRQSLGQGLEFLIYFQGNSAPDKSGLPSDRFSAERTGGSVSTLTIQRTQQEDSAVYLCASTLSSAWEQYFGPGTRLTVT.

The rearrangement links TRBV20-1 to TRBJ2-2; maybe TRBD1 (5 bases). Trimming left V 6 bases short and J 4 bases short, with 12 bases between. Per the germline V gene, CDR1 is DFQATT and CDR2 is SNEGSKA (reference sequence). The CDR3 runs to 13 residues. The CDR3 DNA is TGCAGTGCCAGGGCAGTGAGCACCGGGGAGCTGTTTTTT. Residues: CSARAVSTGELFF.

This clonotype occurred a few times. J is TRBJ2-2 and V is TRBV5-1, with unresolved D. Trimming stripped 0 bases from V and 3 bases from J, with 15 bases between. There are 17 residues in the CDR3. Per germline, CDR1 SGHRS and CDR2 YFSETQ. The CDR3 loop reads CASSLAFQSSDTGELFF. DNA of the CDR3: TGCGCCAGCAGCTTGGCATTCCAATCGTCGGACACCGGGGAGCTGTTTTTT.

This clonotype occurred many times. In nucleotides, the CDR3 is TGTGCCAGCAGCTTAACGATCGGGACCGAGCAGTACTTC. It specifies CASSLTIGTEQYF. The chain is built from TRBV7-3 and TRBJ2-7; the D gene could be TRBD1 or TRBD2 (5 bases each). The V and J ends lost 0 bases and 6 bases respectively, with 9 bases between them. Germline lookup yields CDR1 SGHTA and CDR2 FQGTGA. The CDR3 spans 13 residues.

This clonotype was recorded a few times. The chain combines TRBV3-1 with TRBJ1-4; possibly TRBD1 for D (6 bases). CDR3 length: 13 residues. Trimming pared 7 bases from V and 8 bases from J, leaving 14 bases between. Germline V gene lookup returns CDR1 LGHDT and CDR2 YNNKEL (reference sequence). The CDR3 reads CASTHLGGEKLFF. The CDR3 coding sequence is TGTGCCAGCACCCACCTTGGGGGCGAAAAACTGTTTTTT.

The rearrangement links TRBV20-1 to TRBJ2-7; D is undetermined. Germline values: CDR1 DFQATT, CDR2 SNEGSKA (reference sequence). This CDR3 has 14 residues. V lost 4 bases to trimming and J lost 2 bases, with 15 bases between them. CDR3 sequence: CSAKAAIGTYEQYF. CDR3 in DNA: TGCAGTGCTAAAGCCGCAATAGGTACCTACGAGCAGTACTTC.

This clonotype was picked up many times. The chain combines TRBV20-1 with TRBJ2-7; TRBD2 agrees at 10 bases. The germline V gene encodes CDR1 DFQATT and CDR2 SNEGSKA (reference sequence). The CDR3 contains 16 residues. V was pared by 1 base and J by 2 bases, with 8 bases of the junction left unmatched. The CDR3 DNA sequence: TGCAGTGCTAGAGCCCTAGCGGGAGTGAAACCCTACGAGCAGTACTTC. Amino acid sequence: CSARALAGVKPYEQYF.

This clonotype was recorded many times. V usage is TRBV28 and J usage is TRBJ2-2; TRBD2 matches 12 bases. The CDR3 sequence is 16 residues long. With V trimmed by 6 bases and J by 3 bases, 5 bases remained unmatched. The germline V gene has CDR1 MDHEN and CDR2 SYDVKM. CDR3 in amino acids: CASSPTSGSYTGELFF. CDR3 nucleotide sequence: TGTGCCAGCAGCCCGACTAGCGGGAGCTACACCGGGGAGCTGTTTTTT.

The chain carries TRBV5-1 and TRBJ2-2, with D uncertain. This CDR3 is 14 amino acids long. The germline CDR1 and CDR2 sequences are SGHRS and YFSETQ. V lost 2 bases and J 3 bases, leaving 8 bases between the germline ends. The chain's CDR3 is CASSLGWDTGELFF. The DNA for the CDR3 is TGCGCCAGCAGCTTAGGGTGGGACACCGGGGAGCTGTTTTTT.